Detailed here is one T cell receptor (beta chain). This specimen comes from a study of blood T cell repertoires in COVID-19. Study-wide context: The United States, Italy and Spain were the sources of the acute and convalescent COVID-19 samples.

CDR1 SGHVS and CDR2 FNYEAQ come from the germline V gene. V was clipped by 1 base and J by 1 base; unmatched bases: 2. CDR3 length: 17 amino acids. Assay: immunoSEQ multiplex PCR; the TCRdb copy retains only in-frame clones and omits some. The sample includes roughly 18,000 clones, roughly 84% of them seen just once. J is TRBJ2-5 and V is TRBV7-6; 14 bases map to TRBD2. Sequenced sample: peripheral blood. The clonotype originates from a man in his forties with active COVID-19. For the CDR3, the DNA is TGTGCCAGCAGCTTAGGGACTAGCGGGAGGTTCCAAGAGACCCAGTACTTC. This gives the protein CASSLGTSGRFQETQYF.